The TCR beta chain described here comes from a study of T cell responses to AZD1222 COVID-19 vaccine. Study-wide results and limits: Clonal diversity was possibly underestimated, and white British individuals and females predominated among donors.

This CDR3 is built from 15 residues. Germline CDR1 SGDLS, CDR2 YYNGEE. Deletions cut 2 bases from V and 2 bases from J, with 11 bases between. Profiled with immunoSEQ multiplex PCR; TCRdb holds only in-frame clones, not every one. Found here are 95,000 to 150,000 clones, 92% of them singletons; the top ten hold over 1.5%. Concerning this clone: Antigen specificity is unknown.

This TCR was recovered from an adult in good health. The rearrangement links TRBV9 to TRBJ1-3; D is perhaps TRBD1 (6 bases). The material was peripheral blood, obtained on day 0 of AZD1222 vaccination. Here the CDR3 reads CASSVTRGAGNTIYF. The DNA of the CDR3 is TGTGCCAGCAGCGTTACAAGGGGGGCTGGAAACACCATATATTTT.